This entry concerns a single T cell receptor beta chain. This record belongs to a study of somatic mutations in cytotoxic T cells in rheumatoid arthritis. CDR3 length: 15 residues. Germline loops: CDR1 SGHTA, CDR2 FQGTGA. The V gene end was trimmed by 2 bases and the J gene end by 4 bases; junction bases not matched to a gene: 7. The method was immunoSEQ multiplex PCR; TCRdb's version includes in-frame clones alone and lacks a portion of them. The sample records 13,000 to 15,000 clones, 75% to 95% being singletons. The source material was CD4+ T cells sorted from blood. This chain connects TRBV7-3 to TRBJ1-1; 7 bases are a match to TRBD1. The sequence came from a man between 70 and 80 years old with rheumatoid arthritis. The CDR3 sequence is CASSLQGGVSTEAFF. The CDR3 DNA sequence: TGTGCCAGCAGCTTACAGGGGGGAGTTAGCACTGAAGCTTTCTTT. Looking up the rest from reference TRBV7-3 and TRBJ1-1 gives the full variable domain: GAGVSQTPSNKVTEKGKYVELRCDPISGHTALYWYRQSLGQGPEFLIYFQGTGAADDSGLPNDRFFAVRPEGSVSTLKIQRTERGDSAVYLCASSLQGGVSTEAFFGQGTRLTVV.